These 5 T cell receptor beta chains were all obtained from the same sample, sequenced in a study of breast tumors, draining lymph nodes, adjacent tissues. Axillary draining lymph nodes of breast cancer patients supplied the node samples. TCRdb passed the multiplex PCR reads through MiXCR, listing each CDR3 protein once. Of under 150,000 distinct CDR3 sequences in the sample, approximately 20% were seen once. Sequenced input: axillary lymph node tissue. The receptor source for this set is a female donor with breast cancer. Some clones in this sample may be carry-over from other donors' samples.

This clonotype was seen repeatedly, ten times or more. This chain uses TRBV3-1 with TRBJ2-1; TRBD1 matches 7 bases. Germline-derived CDR1 and CDR2 are LGHDT and YNNKEL (reference sequence). CDR3 length equals 14 residues. V dropped 4 bases and J dropped 4; count of bases not matched to a gene: 4. This CDR3 is CASSLRDSYNEQFF. DNA for the CDR3: TGTGCCAGCAGCCTTCGGGACAGTTACAATGAGCAGTTCTTC.

This clonotype came up many times. V and J are TRBV5-4 and TRBJ2-7; 9 nucleotides match TRBD1. Germline V lookup: CDR1 SGHNT, CDR2 YYREEE (reference sequence). This CDR3 is 15 amino acids long. Unmatched junction bases numbered 9, after V lost 1 base and J lost 7 bases. The CDR3: CASSLPGQGGREQYF. CDR3 in DNA: TGTGCCAGCAGCTTGCCGGGACAGGGAGGGAGGGAGCAGTACTTC.

In its sample, this clonotype was seen many times. This rearrangement joins TRBV29-1 to TRBJ2-7; 8 bases map to TRBD1. The CDR3 extends over 12 amino acids. Per germline, CDR1 SQVTM and CDR2 ANQGSEA. The trim removed 7 bases at V and 7 bases at J, leaving 9 bases unmatched. For the CDR3, the DNA is TGCAGCGCTGGGCAGGGGGCGGGAGAGCAGTACTTC. Amino acid sequence: CSAGQGAGEQYF.

This clonotype was detected many times. This rearrangement joins TRBV29-1 to TRBJ2-1; TRBD1 is a possible D gene (7 bases). Germline CDR1 and CDR2: SQVTM and ANQGSEA. CDR3 length: 16 amino acids. The V gene lost 1 base and the J gene lost 4 bases, with 17 bases spanning the gap. The CDR3 nucleotides are TGCAGCGTTGAAGGGGGCGGGACAGTGGAGTACAATGAGCAGTTCTTC. Residues: CSVEGGGTVEYNEQFF.

This sequence joins TRBV10-2 and TRBJ1-1; no clear D. Germline V gene lookup returns CDR1 WSHSY and CDR2 SAAADI. The CDR3 length is 12 residues. Trimming cost V 10 bases and J 2 bases, with 11 bases left between them. DNA for the CDR3: TGCGCCAACTCAAGCAGAAACACTGAAGCTTTCTTT. This gives the protein CANSSRNTEAFF.